The table lists the clone carrying this T cell receptor beta chain with a count of one. A junction boundary mismatches the germline segment, possibly from a read error. The protocol was immunoSEQ multiplex PCR, while the TCRdb copy is restricted to in-frame clones and leaves out a portion. The sample consists of under 850,000 clones, around 87% of them appearing once. The data were obtained in a study of shared T cell receptors in the human thymus. There are 14 residues in the CDR3. CDR1 and CDR2 from the germline V gene are SSHAT and FNYEAQ (reference sequence). The same sample was also studied in work on human thymus T cells.

Sequenced input: thymocytes. The TCR originated in a boy younger than two with a congenital heart defect. The chain has TRBV7-7 and TRBJ2-7; perhaps TRBD2 as D (6 bases). The CDR3 nucleotides are TGTGCTAGCAGCTTATCAGGGCCGGGGGACGAGCAGTACTTC. This gives the protein CASSLSGPGDEQYF.